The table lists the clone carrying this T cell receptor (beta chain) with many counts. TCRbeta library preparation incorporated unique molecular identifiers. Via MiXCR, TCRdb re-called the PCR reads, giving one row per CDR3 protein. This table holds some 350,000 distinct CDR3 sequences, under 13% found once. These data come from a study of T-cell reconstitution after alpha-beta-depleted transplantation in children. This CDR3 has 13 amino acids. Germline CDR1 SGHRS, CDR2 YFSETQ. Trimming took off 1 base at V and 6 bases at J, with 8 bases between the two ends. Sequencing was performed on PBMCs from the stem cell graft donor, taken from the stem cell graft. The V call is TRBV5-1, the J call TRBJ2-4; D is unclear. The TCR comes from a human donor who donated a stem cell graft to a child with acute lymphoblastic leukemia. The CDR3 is CASSLKYGNIQYF. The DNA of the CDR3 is TGCGCCAGCAGCTTGAAGTATGGAAACATTCAGTACTTC.